This record concerns one T cell receptor beta chain sequence. Its specificity is not known. Germline CDR1 and CDR2: MNHEY and SVGAGI. Trimming shortened V by 3 bases and J by 2 bases, and 13 bases separated the two germline ends. The length of the CDR3 is 15 residues. The source material, RNA transcripts, was used to amplify TCR beta CDR3 regions. The primer set for the first-round RT-PCR of the TCR CDR3 was HTBI. In TCRdb, the multiplex PCR reads were re-called with MiXCR into one record per CDR3 protein. The sample has about half a million distinct CDR3 sequences, less than 25% seen once; the top ten hold 26%. This sample stems from a study of T cells in Graves' hyperthyroidism and ophthalmopathy. Study-level results: Among thyroid clonotypes expanded above 0.001, most also appeared in blood.

The sequenced material came from blood. This sequence was found in a man aged 18 to 29 with Graves' hyperthyroidism. The chain recombines TRBV6-5 with TRBJ2-5; perhaps TRBD1 as D (6 bases). The CDR3 reads CASSYVTGLQETQYF. The CDR3 DNA sequence: TGTGCCAGCAGTTATGTGACAGGTCTACAAGAGACCCAGTACTTC.